Presented here are 24 T cell receptor beta chains from one specimen sequenced in a study of blood T cell repertoires in COVID-19 (dated by TCRdb to the early 2020s). Preparation of the library involved the immunoSEQ multiplex PCR assay. TCRdb obtained this table from immuneACCESS and retained in-frame rearrangements with V and J assigned. These tables miss some clones; where compared with another copy, unresolved V genes account for less than half of the shortfall, and the remainder is unexplained. For this sample the table gives some 350,000 clones, of which about 90% were detected only once. The top ten clones comprise under 3.5% of the sample. Sequenced: peripheral blood. Every receptor here comes from a woman aged 18-29 years who had recovered from COVID-19.

This clone was recorded once. This chain connects TRBV20-1 to TRBJ2-7; D remains ambiguous. CDR3 length equals 10 residues. Trimming took 7 bases from V and 4 from J, leaving 8 bases between them. The germline CDR1 and CDR2 sequences are DFQATT and SNEGSKA (reference sequence). CDR3 sequence (DNA): TGCAGTGAGAACGAGTACGAGCAGTACGTC. This encodes CSENEYEQYV.

The CDR3 DNA sequence: TGTGCCAGCAGCCGACAGGTCTCCTATGGCTACACCTTC. It yields the protein CASSRQVSYGYTF. The chain links TRBV6-2 or TRBV6-3 to TRBJ1-2; possible D gene TRBD1, 6 bases. Germline V CDR1 and CDR2: MNHEY, SVGEGT. The V and J ends lost 6 bases and 4 bases respectively, with 12 bases between them. The CDR3 extends over 13 amino acids.

The V gene is TRBV6-6, the J gene TRBJ1-1; TRBD1 matches 7 bases. Trimming took 10 bases from V and 0 from J; bases not matched to a gene: 8. The germline V gene encodes CDR1 MNHNY and CDR2 SVGAGI (reference sequence). This CDR3 spans 14 amino acids. CDR3 sequence reads: CATRGGGMNTEAFF. The CDR3 DNA reads TGTGCCACCCGAGGGGGCGGGATGAACACTGAAGCTTTCTTT.

This chain uses TRBV19 with TRBJ1-2, with 7 bases fitting TRBD1. Looked up from germline, CDR1 is LNHDA and CDR2 is SQIVND (reference sequence). The V gene end was trimmed by 6 bases and the J gene end by 0 bases; junction bases not matched to a gene: 7. The CDR3 loop spans 15 amino acids. The CDR3 DNA follows: TGTGCCAGTAGCCCACGGACAGGATCTAACTATGGCTACACCTTC. Its translation is CASSPRTGSNYGYTF.

This rearrangement joins TRBV7-2 to TRBJ1-2, with D perhaps TRBD1 (5 bases). Germline CDR1 reads SGHTA; CDR2 reads FQGNSA. The germline V and J ends were trimmed by 2 bases and 4 bases, with 17 bases remaining between them. The CDR3 is 16 amino acids. CDR3 in amino acids: CASSLLWQGGIYGYTF. The CDR3 DNA reads TGTGCCAGCAGCTTATTGTGGCAGGGAGGAATCTATGGCTACACCTTC. Complete variable domain (other parts from reference TRBV7-2 and TRBJ1-2): GAGVSQSPSNKVTEKGKDVELRCDPISGHTALYWYRQSLGQGLEFLIYFQGNSAPDKSGLPSDRFSAERTGGSVSTLTIQRTQQEDSAVYLCASSLLWQGGIYGYTFGSGTRLTVV.

The chain joins TRBV27 to TRBJ1-2, with D perhaps matching TRBD1 (6 bases). This CDR3 is built from 12 residues. Germline loops: CDR1 MNHEY, CDR2 SMNVEV (reference sequence). The V end lost 5 bases, the J end lost 9 bases, and 13 bases lay between the germline ends. For the CDR3, the DNA is TGTGCCAGCAGTACTACAGGGTCGAGCTACACCTTC. Its protein product is CASSTTGSSYTF.

The chain carries TRBV24-1 and TRBJ2-6, with 7 positions matching TRBD1. After removal of 5 bases from V and 4 bases from J, the junction contained 10 bases not matched to a gene. CDR1 is KGHDR, CDR2 SFDVKD, per germline. The CDR3 runs 17 residues. The CDR3 loop reads CATSGLKGAQGANVLTF. CDR3 nucleotide sequence: TGTGCCACCAGTGGTCTAAAGGGGGCGCAAGGGGCCAACGTCCTGACTTTC.

The CDR3 DNA sequence: TGCGCCAGCACTGGGACTACTACCTACGAGCAGTACGTC. This codes for CASTGTTTYEQYV. The chain combines TRBV10-2 with TRBJ2-7, with 7 positions matching TRBD2. There are 13 residues in the CDR3. Trimming cost V 7 bases and J 2 bases; bases outside gene matches: 5. Germline CDR1 is WSHSY and CDR2 is SAAADI.

The gene calls are TRBV19 and TRBJ1-1; 7 nucleotides align to TRBD1. From germline, CDR1 is LNHDA and CDR2 SQIVND (reference sequence). The junction had 3 bases not matched to a gene; V was cut back by 4 bases and J by 7 bases. The CDR3 has 12 residues. In DNA form, the CDR3 reads TGTGCCAGTAGTAACAGGGGAATTGAAGCTTTCTTT. Amino acid sequence: CASSNRGIEAFF.

This sequence joins TRBV7-2 and TRBJ2-4, with 10 bases fitting TRBD2. The CDR3 covers 15 residues. V trimming: 5 bases; J trimming: 4 bases; junction bases outside the gene matches: 5. Germline V gives CDR1 SGHTA, CDR2 FQGNSA. DNA of the CDR3: TGTGCCAGCAGCCCAGAACTAGCGGGAAAAAACATTCAGTACTTC. Protein product: CASSPELAGKNIQYF.

The chain carries TRBV18 and TRBJ2-2, with 9 bases that match TRBD2. This CDR3 is built from 19 residues. V lost 3 bases, J lost 5 bases, and 16 bases stayed unmatched. Germline CDR1 and CDR2: KGHSH and LQKENI. CDR3 in DNA: TGTGCCAGCTCACCGCGGGGGGGCGGAGCCCGCTCCGCAACCGGGGAGCTGTTTTTT. Residues: CASSPRGGGARSATGELFF. Full variable domain (remainder filled in from reference TRBV18 and TRBJ2-2): NAGVMQNPRHLVRRRGQEARLRCSPMKGHSHVYWYRQLPEEGLKFMVYLQKENIIDESGMPKERFSAEFPKEGPSILRIQQVVRGDSAAYFCASSPRGGGARSATGELFFGEGSRLTVL.

The rearrangement uses TRBV5-1 and TRBJ2-5, with 12 nucleotides matching TRBD1. The V segment lost 4 bases and the J segment 5 bases; nucleotides outside the gene matches: 6. The CDR3 is 15 residues long. Per the germline V gene, CDR1 is SGHRS and CDR2 is YFSETQ. CDR3 protein: CASSRDRGRTETQYF. CDR3 nucleotides: TGCGCCAGCAGCCGGGACAGGGGGCGCACGGAGACCCAGTACTTC.

This clone was detected once. This rearrangement joins TRBV9 to TRBJ2-1; no definite D call. The CDR3 spans 17 residues. Germline V CDR1 and CDR2: SGDLS, YYNGEE. V was cut by 0 bases and J by 2 bases, with 15 bases left in between. CDR3 residues: CASSVEPTARTYNEQFF. CDR3 sequence (DNA): TGTGCCAGCAGCGTAGAACCCACAGCCCGAACCTACAATGAGCAGTTCTTC.

The chain employs TRBV27 and TRBJ2-5, with 9 bases that match TRBD2. With V trimmed by 8 bases and J by 5 bases, 12 bases remained unmatched. This CDR3 region has 15 residues. In germline, CDR1 is MNHEY, CDR2 SMNVEV (reference sequence). The CDR3 protein is CASSSGGRAVETQYF. CDR3 DNA: TGTGCCAGCTCTTCTGGCGGGAGGGCCGTGGAGACCCAGTACTTC.

This chain joins TRBV2 and TRBJ2-3; D call uncertain. The CDR3 has 16 amino acids. Per the germline V gene, CDR1 is SNHLY and CDR2 is FYNNEI. The V end lost 1 base, the J end lost 0 bases, and 11 bases lay between the germline ends. The CDR3 region is CASSEDGGSSTDTQYF. In nucleotides, the CDR3 is TGTGCCAGCAGTGAAGACGGCGGATCCAGCACAGATACGCAGTATTTT.

This chain links TRBV3-1 (or the pseudogene TRBV3-2) with TRBJ2-5, with D possibly being TRBD2 (6 bases). The CDR3 totals 14 residues. Trimming shortened V by 6 bases and J by 5 bases, and 16 bases separated the two germline ends. Germline V gene lookup returns CDR1 LGHDT and CDR2 YNNKEL (reference sequence). The CDR3, as DNA: TGTGCCAGCAGTGACCCGGGACTCCGGGAGACCCAGTACTTC. It specifies CASSDPGLRETQYF.

The chain joins TRBV29-1 to TRBJ1-1; 8 bases map to TRBD1. The CDR3 totals 12 residues. V was pared by 6 bases and J by 4 bases, with 4 bases of the junction left unmatched. Germline V lookup: CDR1 SQVTM, CDR2 ANQGSEA. CDR3 in amino acids: CSVITGGTEAFF. The CDR3 DNA follows: TGCAGCGTGATTACAGGGGGCACTGAAGCTTTCTTT.

The V gene is TRBV29-1, the J gene TRBJ1-2; a possible D gene is TRBD1 (5 bases). This CDR3 has 11 amino acids. Germline lookup yields CDR1 SQVTM and CDR2 ANQGSEA. Trimming stripped 3 bases from V and 8 bases from J, with 10 bases between. Here the CDR3 DNA reads TGCAGCGTTGATCGGGGGACCGGCTACACCTTC. Its translation is CSVDRGTGYTF.

This chain connects TRBV12-3 or TRBV12-4 to TRBJ2-3; tentatively, D is TRBD2 (5 bases). This CDR3 region has 13 residues. V lost 5 bases, J lost 2 bases, and 8 bases lay in between. CDR3 in amino acids: CASSQRNTDTQYF. In DNA form, the CDR3 reads TGTGCCAGCAGTCAGCGGAACACAGATACGCAGTATTTT.

The chain joins TRBV11-2 to TRBJ1-3, with D possibly matching TRBD1 (5 bases). The V end was cut by 5 bases, the J end by 0 bases, with 20 bases between. The CDR3 spans 18 residues. In germline, CDR1 is SGHAT, CDR2 FQNNGV. CDR3 protein: CASSPIGGVPFSGNTIYF. The CDR3 DNA reads as TGTGCCAGCAGCCCCATTGGAGGGGTCCCATTCTCTGGAAACACCATATATTTT.

This clone was observed once. The rearrangement links TRBV3-1 (or the pseudogene TRBV3-2) to TRBJ2-3; 12 positions agree with TRBD2. The CDR3 runs 15 residues. Germline lookup yields CDR1 LGHDT and CDR2 YNNKEL (reference sequence). J lost 3 bases, V lost 6 bases, and 4 bases had no gene match. CDR3 in amino acids: CASRRTSGETDTQYF. The CDR3 DNA reads TGTGCCAGCAGGAGGACTAGCGGGGAGACAGATACGCAGTATTTT.

The rearrangement links TRBV30 to TRBJ1-2, with TRBD1 as a possible D gene (6 bases). This CDR3 has 13 residues. Trimming removed 0 bases from V and 6 bases from J, with 11 bases in between. Germline loops: CDR1 GTSNPN, CDR2 SVGIG (reference sequence). CDR3 nucleotides: TGTGCCTGGAGTGTTTCCAGGGACAATGGCTACACCTTC. It encodes CAWSVSRDNGYTF. The variable domain in full, completed from reference TRBV30 and TRBJ1-2, reads SQTIHQWPATLVQPVGSPLSLECTVEGTSNPNLYWYRQAAGRGLQLLFYSVGIGQISSEVPQNLSASRPQDRQFILSSKKLLLSDSGFYLCAWSVSRDNGYTFGSGTRLTVV.

V and J are TRBV29-1 and TRBJ2-5, with 7 bases identical to TRBD1. This CDR3 region has 15 residues. The junction had 12 bases not matched to a gene; V was cut back by 5 bases and J by 3 bases. From germline, CDR1 is SQVTM and CDR2 ANQGSEA. The CDR3: CSVSQGSGIKETQYF. DNA of the CDR3: TGCAGCGTTTCACAGGGGTCAGGCATAAAAGAGACCCAGTACTTC.

V is TRBV11-3 and J is TRBJ2-3; 9 bases match TRBD2. There are 15 residues in the CDR3. Germline lookup yields CDR1 SGHNT and CDR2 YENEEA. Germline trimming cut 1 base from V and 3 bases from J; bases unmatched to any gene: 2. CDR3 coding DNA: TGTGCCAGCAGCTTAGGACTAGCGGAGACAGATACGCAGTATTTT. Protein sequence: CASSLGLAETDTQYF.